Listed below are T cell receptor beta chains from one sample, sequenced in a study of technical replicates of blood from a handful of donors. TCRdb keeps only in-frame clones here, not all; method: immunoSEQ multiplex PCR. The sample lists approximately 99,000 clones, about 96% occurring once. Sequencing used T cells isolated from PBMCs. These receptor sequences come from a human donor in good health. Both conserved end residues are part of each CDR3. The D gene is left open where the match is weak. Clone size appears in some rows only: once, few, many, or a class for an expanded clone.

j_call | v_call | clone_size | d_call | cdr3_aa | cdr3_nt
TRBJ1-2 | TRBV6-5 | . | TRBD1 | CASRRFAGQGGYTF | TGTGCCAGCAGAAGGTTCGCGGGACAGGGGGGCTACACCTTC
TRBJ2-1 | TRBV4-3 | . | TRBD2 | CASSQDPGTSGRGVYNEQFF | TGCGCCAGCAGCCAAGATCCCGGGACTAGCGGGAGAGGGGTATACAATGAGCAGTTCTTC
TRBJ1-3 | TRBV28 | . | . | CASSLTQENTIYF | TGTGCCAGCAGCCTTACACAGGAGAACACCATATATTTT
TRBJ2-3 | TRBV7-9 | . | TRBD1 | CASSVGQGANLRTDTQYF | TGTGCCAGCAGCGTGGGACAGGGGGCGAATCTTCGCACAGATACGCAGTATTTT
TRBJ2-7 | TRBV28 | . | TRBD2 | CASSLTSGRYEQYF | TGTGCCAGCAGTCTAACTAGCGGGAGGTACGAGCAGTACTTC
TRBJ2-1 | TRBV5-1 | . | TRBD1 | CASSLAGTGPYNEQFF | TGCGCCAGCAGCTTGGCGGGGACAGGGCCCTACAATGAGCAGTTCTTC
TRBJ1-2 | TRBV30 | . | TRBD1 | CAWSVIRDRNYGYTF | TGTGCCTGGAGTGTTATCCGGGACAGGAACTATGGCTACACCTTC
TRBJ2-7 | TRBV7-2 | . | . | CASSRDYRDYEQYF | TGTGCCAGCAGCCGGGATTATAGGGACTACGAGCAGTACTTC
TRBJ2-7 | TRBV6-5 | . | TRBD1 | CASSPGQGIYEQYF | TGTGCCAGCAGCCCGGGACAGGGGATCTACGAGCAGTACTTC
TRBJ1-3 | TRBV2 | once | . | CASLREKSSGNTIYF | TGTGCCAGCTTAAGAGAGAAGAGCTCTGGAAACACCATATATTTT
TRBJ2-7 | TRBV19 | once | TRBD2 | CASSISGRDEQYF | TGTGCCAGTAGTATAAGCGGGAGGGACGAGCAGTACTTC
TRBJ2-3 | TRBV19 | . | TRBD2 | CASSPTSGSTDTQYF | TGTGCCAGTAGTCCGACTAGCGGGAGCACAGATACGCAGTATTTT
TRBJ1-1 | TRBV2 | . | . | CASSELGLSATEAFF | TGTGCCAGCAGTGAACTGGGACTAAGTGCCACTGAAGCTTTCTTT
TRBJ2-1 | TRBV27 | . | . | CASSHMGEASDEQFF | TGTGCCAGCAGCCATATGGGGGAGGCATCGGATGAGCAGTTCTTC